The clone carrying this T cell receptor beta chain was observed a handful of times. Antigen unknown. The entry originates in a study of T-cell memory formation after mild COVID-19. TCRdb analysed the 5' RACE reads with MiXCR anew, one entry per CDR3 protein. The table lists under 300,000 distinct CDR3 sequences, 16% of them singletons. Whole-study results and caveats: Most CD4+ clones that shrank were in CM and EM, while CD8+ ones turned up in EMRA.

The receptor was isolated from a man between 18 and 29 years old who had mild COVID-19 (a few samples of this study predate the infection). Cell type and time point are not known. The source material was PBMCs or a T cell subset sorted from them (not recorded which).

As DNA, the CDR3 is TGCGCCAGCAGCCAGGAGCCTGCGCCGCCGACTAGCGCTGCAGATACGCAGTATTTT. This codes for CASSQEPAPPTSAADTQYF. The chain is built from TRBV4-3 and TRBJ2-3, with TRBD2 identical over 8 bases. Per germline, CDR1 LGHNA and CDR2 YSLEER. The CDR3 sequence is 19 residues long. With V trimmed by 3 bases and J by 4 bases, 18 bases remained unmatched.